The 17 T cell receptor beta chains below all came from one sample that was sequenced in a study of blood T cell repertoires in COVID-19 (dated by TCRdb to the early 2020s). Libraries were constructed by the immunoSEQ multiplex PCR assay. Sourced from immuneACCESS, this table was stored by TCRdb with only in-frame sequences that have V and J called. A share of the clones is absent; for the studies checked, an unresolved V gene accounts for under half, and the remainder has no known explanation. This sample has around 65,000 clones in its table, and roughly 88% of those were observed once. In total, the top ten clones hold less than 2% of the sample. The specimen was peripheral blood. These receptors all come from a human donor in a cohort sampled during active COVID-19.

The chain recombines TRBV18 with TRBJ2-3; TRBD2 matches 11 bases. CDR3 length: 15 residues. J was trimmed by 6 bases and V by 0 bases; bases with no gene match: 2. CDR1 and CDR2 (germline): KGHSH, LQKENI. The CDR3 loop is CASSPPASGRDTQYF. The CDR3 DNA reads TGTGCCAGCTCACCACCAGCTAGCGGGAGGGATACGCAGTATTTT.

This chain uses TRBV15 with TRBJ1-1; D not certain. The ends were cut back, 4 bases at V and 3 bases at J, with 9 bases in the middle. The germline CDR1 and CDR2 sequences are LNHNV and YYDKDF (reference sequence). The CDR3 is made up of 13 amino acids. In nucleotides, the CDR3 is TGTGCCACCAGCACACGACAAGACACTGAAGCTTTCTTT. This gives the protein CATSTRQDTEAFF.

The chain recombines TRBV24-1 with TRBJ2-1; maybe TRBD1 (5 bases). The CDR3 length is 17 residues. The V gene lost 0 bases and the J gene lost 0 bases, with 11 bases spanning the gap. Germline CDR1 is KGHDR and CDR2 is SFDVKD. The CDR3 protein is CATSDLKGPSSYNEQFF. CDR3 sequence (DNA): TGTGCCACCAGTGATTTGAAGGGGCCCTCCTCCTACAATGAGCAGTTCTTC.

The chain is built from TRBV5-1 and TRBJ1-2; a weak D match, TRBD1 (6 bases). Trimming left V 5 bases short and J 4 bases short, with 15 bases between. The V gene's germline CDR1 is SGHRS and CDR2 YFSETQ. This CDR3 spans 14 amino acids. The chain's CDR3 is CASSLAQGTYGYTF. In DNA form, the CDR3 reads TGCGCCAGCAGTCTCGCACAGGGAACCTATGGCTACACCTTC.

This clone showed up just a few times. The chain has TRBV7-9 and TRBJ2-1, with D possibly matching TRBD1 (6 bases). Trimming pared 5 bases from V and 5 bases from J, leaving 19 bases between. In germline, CDR1 is SEHNR, CDR2 FQNEAQ (reference sequence). The CDR3 has 16 residues. The CDR3 here is CASSRLDSGKNNEQFF. Written as DNA, the CDR3 is TGTGCCAGCAGCCGATTGGACAGTGGAAAGAACAATGAGCAGTTCTTC.

The V and J genes are TRBV7-8 and TRBJ2-7, with 8 bases aligning to TRBD1. The CDR3 is made up of 15 amino acids. Per the germline V gene, CDR1 is SGHVS and CDR2 is FQNEAQ. With V trimmed by 5 bases and J by 0 bases, 6 bases remained unmatched. CDR3 loop: CASSRTGTGSYEQYF. CDR3 in DNA: TGTGCCAGCAGCCGAACCGGGACAGGCTCCTACGAGCAGTACTTC.

The chain joins TRBV29-1 to TRBJ1-6; 7 bases map to TRBD1. Germline loops: CDR1 SQVTM, CDR2 ANQGSEA. The V gene end was trimmed by 6 bases and the J gene end by 3 bases; junction bases not matched to a gene: 5. CDR3 length equals 14 residues. CDR3: CSVTTGVYNSPLHF. In DNA form, the CDR3 reads TGCAGCGTAACCACAGGGGTCTATAATTCACCCCTCCACTTT.

This clone was found once. The V call is TRBV24-1, the J call TRBJ2-7; 7 bases match TRBD1. This CDR3 contains 16 residues. Germline CDR1 and CDR2: KGHDR and SFDVKD. J gave up 1 base and V 5 bases, and 10 bases lay outside the gene matches. CDR3 residues: CATSALNPGGSYEQYF. The CDR3 bases are TGTGCCACCAGTGCCCTTAACCCAGGGGGATCCTACGAGCAGTACTTC.

This clone appeared once. The chain combines TRBV7-3 with TRBJ2-1; D is unclear. The germline CDR1 and CDR2 sequences are SGHTA and FQGTGA. V lost 8 bases and J 6 bases, leaving 11 bases between the germline ends. The CDR3 contains 12 residues. DNA for the CDR3: TGTGCCAGCGGGCCAAACGGCAATGAGCAGTTCTTC. It encodes CASGPNGNEQFF. The whole variable domain, remainder taken from reference TRBV7-3 and TRBJ2-1, is GAGVSQTPSNKVTEKGKYVELRCDPISGHTALYWYRQSLGQGPEFLIYFQGTGAADDSGLPNDRFFAVRPEGSVSTLKIQRTERGDSAVYLCASGPNGNEQFFGPGTRLTVL.

The rearrangement joins TRBV6-5 to TRBJ1-6, with 8 bases matching TRBD1. J gave up 7 bases and V 6 bases, and 2 bases lay outside the gene matches. Germline V lookup: CDR1 MNHEY, CDR2 SVGAGI. This CDR3 spans 13 amino acids. For the CDR3, the DNA is TGTGCCAGCAGCCGACAGGGGAATTCACCCCTCCACTTT. Its translation: CASSRQGNSPLHF.

This clone was found once. V and J are TRBV6-5 and TRBJ2-3; D may be TRBD2 (6 bases). CDR1 and CDR2 (germline): MNHEY, SVGAGI. V was cut by 6 bases and J by 5 bases, with 18 bases left in between. CDR3 length: 15 residues. This CDR3 is CASSQKWEVGDTQYF. The DNA for the CDR3 is TGTGCCAGCAGCCAAAAGTGGGAGGTAGGAGATACGCAGTATTTT.

The genes are TRBV5-4 and TRBJ1-2; TRBD1 might be the D (6 bases). V gave up 5 bases and J gave up 8 bases, with 16 bases separating them. The V gene's germline CDR1 is SGHNT and CDR2 YYREEE (reference sequence). The length of the CDR3 is 13 residues. The CDR3 DNA reads as TGTGCCAGCAGACAAATAGGGGGGGGAGGCTACACCTTC. It yields the protein CASRQIGGGGYTF.

The chain is built from TRBV24-1 and TRBJ2-3; 8 nucleotides match TRBD2. V shed 3 bases, J shed 0 bases, and the junction held 4 bases outside the gene matches. Germline V gives CDR1 KGHDR, CDR2 SFDVKD. The CDR3 runs 16 residues. CDR3 in amino acids: CATSDAGRGSTDTQYF. Here the CDR3 DNA reads TGTGCCACCAGTGATGCCGGGAGGGGAAGCACAGATACGCAGTATTTT.

The V gene is TRBV28, the J gene TRBJ2-6, with 8 bases that match TRBD2. V shed 3 bases and J 0 bases; nucleotides not matched to a gene: 1. This CDR3 has 16 amino acids. The germline V gene has CDR1 MDHEN and CDR2 SYDVKM. CDR3 in DNA: TGTGCCAGCAGTTTTCGGGGGGGCTCTGGGGCCAACGTCCTGACTTTC. Encoded protein: CASSFRGGSGANVLTF.

This chain joins TRBV10-1 and TRBJ1-1, with D possibly being TRBD1 (5 bases). V lost 2 bases and J lost 0, with 13 bases in between. The CDR3 sequence is 16 residues long. The germline V gene encodes CDR1 WNHNN and CDR2 SYGVQD (reference sequence). DNA for the CDR3: TGCGCCAGCAGTGAGGGGCGGACACGGATGAACACTGAAGCTTTCTTT. It is translated as CASSEGRTRMNTEAFF.

The chain has TRBV10-3 and TRBJ2-2, with D hard to call. This CDR3 has 11 residues. V lost 6 bases, J lost 4 bases, and 3 bases lay in between. CDR1 and CDR2 from the germline V gene are ENHRY and SYGVKD. CDR3 nucleotides: TGTGCCATCAGGCGCACCGGGGAGCTGTTTTTT. As protein: CAIRRTGELFF.

The V call is TRBV10-2, the J call TRBJ2-7; TRBD2 matches 10 bases. The CDR3 totals 15 residues. Germline V CDR1 and CDR2: WSHSY, SAAADI. Losses at the gene ends were 6 bases for V and 3 bases for J; bases not matched to a gene: 8. CDR3 in DNA: TGCGCCAGCAGCCCAACAGGACTAGCGGACTACGAGCAGTACTTC. The encoded protein is CASSPTGLADYEQYF.